Included here is one T cell receptor beta chain sequence, with context. TCRdb keeps only in-frame clones here, not all; method: immunoSEQ multiplex PCR. The table lists 380,000 or so clones, about four fifths of them singletons. The sample comes from a study of Ad26.COV2.S vaccination and SARS-CoV-2 variants. Whole-study context: Enrolled in COV1001, the donor was in the Ad26.COV2.S trial arm, which received the vaccine. Ad26.COV2.S shots went into the muscle once or twice, 56 days apart.

The treatment was: around 19 received Ad26.COV2.S at low or high dose, single or two shots; several received placebo; per-sample allocation not given. Vaccine and placebo recipients were sampled on day 63 after the first injection. The CDR3 runs to 14 residues. V lost 3 bases, J lost 4 bases, and 5 bases stayed unmatched. The germline CDR1 and CDR2 sequences are SGHRS and YFSETQ. This sequence joins TRBV5-1 and TRBJ2-5; 8 nucleotides agree with TRBD2. The sequenced sample was peripheral blood, obtained in a trial of Ad26.COV2.S vaccine versus placebo. The source is a person between 18 and 65 years old who received the Ad26.COV2.S COVID-19 vaccine or a placebo. The CDR3, as DNA: TGCGCCAGCAGCTGGAGCGGGGGAGGAGAGACCCAGTACTTC. This translates into CASSWSGGGETQYF.